The 30 T cell receptor beta chains in this list originate from one sample, sequenced in a study of T-cell reconstitution after alpha-beta-depleted transplantation in children. During its preparation, the TCRbeta library received unique molecular identifiers. TCRdb reprocessed the PCR reads with MiXCR, giving one entry per CDR3 protein. The sample contains nearly 250,000 distinct CDR3 sequences, 8.2% of which appear only once. Sequences were derived from PBMCs, mostly from graft donor cells, sampled 180 days after TCRalphabeta/CD19-depleted stem cell transplant. The receptor source for this set is a male patient between 10 and 17 years old who had a stem cell transplant for acute lymphoblastic leukemia, so the T cells may come from the graft donor.

This clonotype was detected many times. The genes are TRBV12-3 or TRBV12-4 and TRBJ2-3; D gene ambiguous. The CDR3 runs 12 residues. Trimming left V 6 bases short and J 10 bases short, with 14 bases between. CDR3 region: CASSLPPEAQYF. CDR3 sequence (DNA): TGTGCCAGCAGCCTCCCCCCCGAGGCGCAGTATTTT.

This clonotype appeared many times. The chain combines TRBV7-8 with TRBJ1-1, with D unresolved. CDR3 length: 16 residues. Germline V lookup: CDR1 SGHVS, CDR2 FQNEAQ. Trimming took 2 bases from V and 0 from J, leaving 13 bases between them. This chain's CDR3 is CASSLPSATMNTEAFF. In nucleotides, the CDR3 is TGTGCCAGCAGCTTACCTTCTGCGACGATGAACACTGAAGCTTTCTTT.

The rearrangement links TRBV24-1 to TRBJ2-7; the D gene is possibly TRBD2 (5 bases). Germline V CDR1 and CDR2: KGHDR, SFDVKD. The length of the CDR3 is 13 residues. V lost 9 bases to trimming and J lost 1 base, with 12 bases between them. CDR3: CATESSASYEQYF. The CDR3 DNA sequence: TGTGCCACCGAGAGTAGCGCGTCCTACGAGCAGTACTTC.

The sample holds many counts of this clonotype. The chain uses TRBV7-3 and TRBJ1-1; D remains ambiguous. CDR3 length: 15 amino acids. The germline V gene encodes CDR1 SGHTA and CDR2 FQGTGA. Deletions cut 1 base from V and 2 bases from J, with 11 bases between. CDR3 DNA: TGTGCCAGCAGCTTAAACCCTGGAGGAAACACTGAAGCTTTCTTT. This codes for CASSLNPGGNTEAFF.

This clonotype came up many times. The chain combines TRBV4-3 with TRBJ1-2; D remains unclear. The CDR3 runs 14 residues. CDR1 is LGHNA and CDR2 is YSLEER in the germline V gene. V dropped 0 bases and J dropped 5 bases, with 10 bases sitting between them. The chain's CDR3 is CASSQENVHYGYTF. CDR3 nucleotide sequence: TGCGCCAGCAGCCAAGAAAACGTTCATTATGGCTACACCTTC.

This clonotype was seen many times. The chain carries TRBV6-2 or TRBV6-3 and TRBJ2-3; D ambiguous. V lost 3 bases and J 1 base, leaving 26 bases between the germline ends. The CDR3 consists of 20 residues. From germline, CDR1 is MNHEY and CDR2 SVGEGT. CDR3 DNA sequence: TGTGCCAGCAGTTATTCCCTCGCTTGGGTCCGAAATCCCGGCACAGATACGCAGTATTTT. This translates into CASSYSLAWVRNPGTDTQYF.

This clonotype was seen many times. At one end the junction does not follow the germline gene, possibly because of a read error. CDR3: CASSPQTSGPNF. The CDR3, as DNA: TGTGCCAGCAGTCCCCAGACTAGTGGGCCGAATTTT. The chain recombines TRBV12-3 or TRBV12-4 with TRBJ2-3, with TRBD2 as a possible D gene (6 bases). This CDR3 spans 12 amino acids.

This clonotype occurred many times. V usage is TRBV6-5 and J usage is TRBJ1-2; 8 bases match TRBD1. This CDR3 contains 14 residues. Germline assignment: CDR1 MNHEY and CDR2 SVGAGI. V lost 6 bases, J lost 5 bases, and 8 bases stayed unmatched. Written as DNA, the CDR3 is TGTGCCAGCAGCCCCGGACAGGGAAATTATGGCTACACCTTC. Its translation: CASSPGQGNYGYTF.

This clonotype has a count of ten or more. This chain's CDR3 is CSVSQGALNQPQHF. CDR3 coding DNA: TGCAGCGTTTCCCAGGGGGCCCTCAATCAGCCCCAGCATTTT. The V and J genes are TRBV29-1 and TRBJ1-5; TRBD1 aligns across 8 bases. CDR1 and CDR2 from the germline V gene are SQVTM and ANQGSEA. The CDR3 covers 14 residues. The J segment lost 3 bases and the V segment lost 5 bases, leaving 6 bases of the junction unmatched.

The sample holds many counts of this clonotype. The rearrangement uses TRBV6-1 and TRBJ2-5, with D perhaps TRBD1 or TRBD2 (7 bases each). This CDR3 spans 13 amino acids. The V gene's germline CDR1 is MNHNS and CDR2 SASEGT. Trimming left V 8 bases short and J 4 bases short, with 14 bases between. CDR3 DNA sequence: TGTGCCAGCCAGCGGGACAGACGAGAGACCCAGTACTTC. Its protein is CASQRDRRETQYF.

This clonotype was observed a few times. The rearrangement links TRBV11-2 to TRBJ2-3; D is possibly TRBD2 (7 bases). The CDR3 runs 18 residues. V was clipped by 0 bases and J by 1 base, with 17 bases between them. CDR1 and CDR2 (germline): SGHAT, FQNNGV. In DNA, the CDR3 is TGTGCCAGCAGCTTAGAACTAGCGAGGGGGGGGGGCACAGATACGCAGTATTTT. As protein: CASSLELARGGGTDTQYF. Drawing the rest from reference TRBV11-2 and TRBJ2-3, the complete variable domain is EAGVAQSPRYKIIEKRQSVAFWCNPISGHATLYWYQQILGQGPKLLIQFQNNGVVDDSQLPKDRFSAERLKGVDSTLKIQPAKLEDSAVYLCASSLELARGGGTDTQYFGPGTRLTVL.

This clonotype was seen repeatedly, ten times or more. The rearrangement joins TRBV29-1 to TRBJ2-3; 7 positions match TRBD2. V lost 6 bases, J lost 7 bases, and 7 bases stayed unmatched. The CDR3 is 12 residues long. Germline values: CDR1 SQVTM, CDR2 ANQGSEA. The CDR3 reads CSVRQLANTQYF. The CDR3 coding sequence is TGCAGCGTGCGGCAACTAGCGAATACGCAGTATTTT.

This clonotype has ten or more counts. The chain employs TRBV7-9 and TRBJ2-1; no firm D call. The V end lost 5 bases, the J end lost 7 bases, and 12 bases lay between the germline ends. This CDR3 has 13 residues. The V gene's germline CDR1 is SEHNR and CDR2 FQNEAQ (reference sequence). The CDR3 here is CASSPETRNEQFF. Written as DNA, the CDR3 is TGTGCCAGCAGCCCCGAGACACGGAATGAGCAGTTCTTC.

This clonotype occurred many times. The chain links TRBV5-1 to TRBJ2-7; D is ambiguous. Germline V gene sequence: CDR1 SGHRS, CDR2 YFSETQ. V was pared by 5 bases and J by 0 bases, with 9 bases between. This CDR3 contains 13 residues. For the CDR3, the DNA is TGCGCCAGCAGGTCCGCCAGCTCCTACGAGCAGTACTTC. Translated, it gives CASRSASSYEQYF.

The table lists this clonotype with many counts. CDR3 bases: TGTGCCAGCAGCCGCGGACAGTTTTTTGATTCCGGGGAGCTGTTTTTT. Translating gives CASSRGQFFDSGELFF. The chain couples TRBV7-9 to TRBJ2-2, with D possibly being TRBD1 (6 bases). V shed 5 bases and J shed 6 bases, with 19 bases lying between them. The CDR3 extends over 16 amino acids. CDR1 is SEHNR and CDR2 is FQNEAQ in the germline V gene (reference sequence).

This clonotype was counted ten times or more. The CDR3 spells CASSHGTGVTEAFF. The CDR3 DNA follows: TGTGCCAGCAGCCATGGGACAGGGGTCACTGAAGCTTTCTTT. This chain links TRBV3-1 with TRBJ1-1; 10 bases fit TRBD1. From germline, CDR1 is LGHDT and CDR2 YNNKEL (reference sequence). V lost 3 bases to trimming and J lost 4 bases; unmatched junction nucleotides: 2. CDR3 length: 14 residues.

Ten or more counts support this clonotype. The CDR3 region is CASSLGIGAASNTEAFF. CDR3 in DNA: TGCGCCAGCAGCTTGGGAATTGGCGCAGCCTCGAACACTGAAGCTTTCTTT. This chain links TRBV5-1 with TRBJ1-1; D ambiguous. The germline V gene encodes CDR1 SGHRS and CDR2 YFSETQ. This CDR3 contains 17 residues. Trimming stripped 0 bases from V and 1 base from J, with 16 bases between. Using reference TRBV5-1 and TRBJ1-1 for the parts outside the CDR3, the full variable domain is KAGVTQTPRYLIKTRGQQVTLSCSPISGHRSVSWYQQTPGQGLQFLFEYFSETQRNKGNFPGRFSGRQFSNSRSEMNVSTLELGDSALYLCASSLGIGAASNTEAFFGQGTRLTVV.

Comment on this clonotype: This may be a read error: a much more frequent sequence differs by one nucleotide. The chain employs TRBV27 and TRBJ2-1; D might be TRBD2 (5 bases). Germline CDR1 reads MNHEY; CDR2 reads SMNVEV (reference sequence). This CDR3 spans 12 amino acids. The CDR3 nucleotides read TGTGAGGAGGTATCGCACTACAATGAGCAGTTCTTC. This gives the protein CEEVSHYNEQFF.

Ten or more counts support this clonotype. The chain recombines TRBV20-1 with TRBJ1-4; D gene uncertain. CDR1 is DFQATT, CDR2 SNEGSKA, per germline (reference sequence). This CDR3 contains 14 residues. V was shortened by 0 bases and J by 13 bases, with 18 bases between the two germline ends. The CDR3 is CSARDSAGRKGLFF. In DNA form, the CDR3 reads TGCAGTGCTAGAGATTCGGCCGGGAGAAAGGGACTGTTTTTT.

This clonotype was counted at least ten times. The chain links TRBV29-1 to TRBJ2-2; TRBD2 is a possible D gene (5 bases). Trimming removed 4 bases at V and 3 bases at J, with 18 bases between. This CDR3 has 16 residues. Germline assignment: CDR1 SQVTM and CDR2 ANQGSEA. The CDR3 spells CSVVLPTRRHTGELFF. The CDR3 bases are TGCAGCGTTGTCCTCCCCACTAGGCGGCACACCGGGGAGCTGTTTTTT.

The table lists this clonotype with many counts. This chain links TRBV29-1 with TRBJ2-7, with D perhaps matching TRBD1 (6 bases). Germline V CDR1 and CDR2: SQVTM, ANQGSEA. This CDR3 spans 12 amino acids. V lost 4 bases to trimming and J lost 2 bases, with 9 bases between them. CDR3 DNA sequence: TGCAGCGTTGCCGGACAGCCCTACGAGCAGTACTTC. Protein sequence: CSVAGQPYEQYF.

This clonotype was found many times. V and J are TRBV2 and TRBJ2-2; D perhaps matches TRBD2 (6 bases). Per the germline V gene, CDR1 is SNHLY and CDR2 is FYNNEI. Trimming cost V 6 bases and J 3 bases, with 14 bases left between them. The length of the CDR3 is 15 residues. CDR3 nucleotides: TGTGCCAGCAGGGGGACTTTGAGTTACACCGGGGAGCTGTTTTTT. Translating it yields CASRGTLSYTGELFF.

This clonotype was seen many times. The V call is TRBV28, the J call TRBJ1-2; D may be TRBD1 (6 bases). V was clipped by 6 bases and J by 1 base, with 21 bases between them. Germline CDR1 reads MDHEN; CDR2 reads SYDVKM. The CDR3 consists of 17 residues. CDR3 residues: CASSPRQGRTVNYGYTF. For the CDR3, the DNA is TGTGCCAGCAGCCCTCGGCAGGGGAGGACGGTTAACTATGGCTACACCTTC.

This clonotype came up many times. This chain uses TRBV29-1 with TRBJ2-6, with D unresolved. Per the germline V gene, CDR1 is SQVTM and CDR2 is ANQGSEA. Trimming left V 5 bases short and J 0 bases short, with 5 bases between. This CDR3 spans 13 amino acids. CDR3 region: CSVSSSGANVLTF. The CDR3 nucleotides are TGCAGCGTTTCGTCCTCTGGGGCCAACGTCCTGACTTTC.

There are a few counts of this clonotype. J is TRBJ2-1 and V is TRBV19; TRBD2 matches at 9 bases. Germline loops: CDR1 LNHDA, CDR2 SQIVND (reference sequence). Losses at the gene ends were 3 bases for V and 5 bases for J; bases not matched to a gene: 14. This CDR3 has 18 residues. The CDR3 spells CASSIGGLAGKRNNEQFF. CDR3 nucleotide sequence: TGTGCCAGTAGTATCGGTGGGCTAGCGGGGAAAAGGAACAATGAGCAGTTCTTC.

This clonotype occurred many times. The CDR3, as DNA: TGTGCCAGCAGCCAGGACGAGGGACAGCCCTACGAGCAGTACTTC. This sequence encodes CASSQDEGQPYEQYF. The gene calls are TRBV3-1 and TRBJ2-7; the match to TRBD1 covers 7 bases. Trimming cost V 3 bases and J 2 bases; bases outside gene matches: 7. The CDR3 totals 15 residues. Per germline, CDR1 LGHDT and CDR2 YNNKEL (reference sequence).

This clonotype was seen ten or more times. This chain links TRBV12-3 or TRBV12-4 with TRBJ2-1; 7 bases agree with TRBD2. CDR3 length equals 17 residues. V was pared by 3 bases and J by 2 bases, with 10 bases of the junction left unmatched. The CDR3 coding sequence is TGTGCCAGCAGTTTCAGCTCGACTAGCCCAACCTACAATGAGCAGTTCTTC. Translated, it gives CASSFSSTSPTYNEQFF.

This clonotype appeared many times. V is TRBV3-1 and J is TRBJ1-5, with a weak D call TRBD1 (6 bases). V was trimmed by 2 bases and J by 4 bases, leaving 15 bases between them. This CDR3 comprises 16 residues. The germline V gene has CDR1 LGHDT and CDR2 YNNKEL (reference sequence). The CDR3 DNA reads as TGTGCCAGCAGCCAATACCCAGACAGGTCAAATCAGCCCCAGCATTTT. Protein: CASSQYPDRSNQPQHF.

This clonotype was recorded at least ten times. The rearrangement links TRBV7-6 to TRBJ2-7; possible D gene TRBD2, 7 bases. Germline CDR1 and CDR2: SGHVS and FNYEAQ. The CDR3 consists of 12 residues. Between the trimmed V and J ends, which lost 5 bases and 5 bases, there was a span of 10 bases. The CDR3 region is CASSGGGNEQYF. The CDR3 DNA sequence: TGTGCCAGCAGCGGGGGGGGCAACGAGCAGTACTTC.

In its sample, this clonotype was seen many times. The chain employs TRBV5-1 and TRBJ2-6; 7 nucleotides match TRBD1. J lost 0 bases, V lost 4 bases, and 4 bases had no gene match. In germline, CDR1 is SGHRS, CDR2 YFSETQ. The CDR3 totals 16 residues. CDR3 nucleotides: TGCGCCAGCAGCCGAACAGGGGTCTCTGGGGCCAACGTCCTGACTTTC. Protein product: CASSRTGVSGANVLTF.